This T cell receptor beta chain comes out of a study of blood T cell repertoires in COVID-19. On the study more broadly: Italy, Spain and the United States were the sources of the convalescent and acute COVID-19 samples. The cDNA or gDNA used as material had been derived from T cells, B-cell-depleted T cells, or PBMCs.

Per the original data handling: Counts of nucleated cells, estimated from reference gene primer amplification, were obtained. TCRdb keeps only in-frame clones here, not all; method: immunoSEQ multiplex PCR. Clonal size and the V and J genes are those of that table, whereas D and trimming came from the DNA. The table shows about 210,000 clones, with about 91% occurring only once. The V end lost 3 bases, the J end lost 7 bases, and 16 bases lay between the germline ends. The CDR3 spans 14 residues. The germline V gene encodes CDR1 SEHNR and CDR2 FQNEAQ (reference sequence). This clonotype originated in a young man with acute or convalescent COVID-19. Sequencing input: peripheral blood. The rearrangement links TRBV7-9 to TRBJ2-7, with a weak D call TRBD1 (5 bases). The CDR3 region is CASSFDSTPGEQYF. CDR3 nucleotide sequence: TGTGCCAGCAGCTTTGACAGTACCCCCGGGGAGCAGTACTTC. Together with reference TRBV7-9 and TRBJ2-7, the CDR3 gives the full variable domain: DTGVSQNPRHKITKRGQNVTFRCDPISEHNRLYWYRQTLGQGPEFLTYFQNEAQLEKSRLLSDRFSAERPKGSFSTLEIQRTEQGDSAMYLCASSFDSTPGEQYFGPGTRLTVT.